These T cell receptor beta chains were read from a single sample in a study of T cell repertoires in cytomegalovirus infection. TCRdb ran MiXCR on the reads and lists one entry per CDR3 protein. The repertoire holds 630,000 or so distinct CDR3 sequences, with 24% as singletons. The specimen was CD8+ T cells from PBMCs. These receptors all stem from a human donor in good health (CMV status not recorded). Some clones in this sample may be carry-over from other donors' samples. The CDR3 runs from the conserved cysteine through the conserved F or W. Each record gives: D gene, clone size, J gene, V gene, CDR3 DNA, CDR3 protein. The D gene is left open where the match is weak. For some rows the clone size is stated as once, few or many, or as a class when expanded; others skip it.

d_call: TRBD2
clone_size: NA
j_call: TRBJ2-1
v_call: TRBV29-1
cdr3_nt: TGCAGCGTTGAAAGACTAGCGGGGGCCTACAATGAGCAGTTCTTC
cdr3_aa: CSVERLAGAYNEQFF

d_call: NA
clone_size: NA
j_call: TRBJ1-1
v_call: TRBV7-9
cdr3_nt: TGTGCCAGCAGCGAAGGGGACGGAGAAGCTTTCTTT
cdr3_aa: CASSEGDGEAFF

d_call: TRBD1
clone_size: NA
j_call: TRBJ2-5
v_call: TRBV6-5
cdr3_nt: TGTGCCAGCAAAAACAGGGGAAGGGGAGAGACCCAGTACTTC
cdr3_aa: CASKNRGRGETQYF

d_call: NA
clone_size: many
j_call: TRBJ2-7
v_call: TRBV29-1
cdr3_nt: TGCAGCGTTGAAGATCAAAACAACTCCTACGAGCAGTACTTC
cdr3_aa: CSVEDQNNSYEQYF

d_call: TRBD2
clone_size: NA
j_call: TRBJ2-1
v_call: TRBV7-2
cdr3_nt: TGTGCCGTCCGACTAGCGGGGGGGCTTGAGCAGTTCTTC
cdr3_aa: CAVRLAGGLEQFF

d_call: NA
clone_size: few
j_call: TRBJ1-3
v_call: TRBV12-5
cdr3_nt: TGTGCTTCCTTTTTTCGCCCTCCTGGAAACACCATATATTTT
cdr3_aa: CASFFRPPGNTIYF

d_call: TRBD1
clone_size: NA
j_call: TRBJ1-1
v_call: TRBV6-8
cdr3_nt: TGTGCCAGCACCCGCAGCGGGACAGGGACTGAAGCTTTCTTT
cdr3_aa: CASTRSGTGTEAFF

d_call: NA
clone_size: NA
j_call: TRBJ1-2
v_call: TRBV29-1
cdr3_nt: TGCAGCGTTGCGGCCAGGTCCGACTATGGCTACACCTTC
cdr3_aa: CSVAARSDYGYTF

d_call: TRBD1
clone_size: NA
j_call: TRBJ1-2
v_call: TRBV20-1
cdr3_nt: TGCAGTGCTAGAGCCTCTTTACAGGGGGCGGAGTATGGCTACACCTTC
cdr3_aa: CSARASLQGAEYGYTF

d_call: NA
clone_size: few
j_call: TRBJ2-7
v_call: TRBV20-1
cdr3_nt: TGCAGTGCTCCCCGGGGAACAGGGAACTCCTACGAGCAGTACTTC
cdr3_aa: CSAPRGTGNSYEQYF